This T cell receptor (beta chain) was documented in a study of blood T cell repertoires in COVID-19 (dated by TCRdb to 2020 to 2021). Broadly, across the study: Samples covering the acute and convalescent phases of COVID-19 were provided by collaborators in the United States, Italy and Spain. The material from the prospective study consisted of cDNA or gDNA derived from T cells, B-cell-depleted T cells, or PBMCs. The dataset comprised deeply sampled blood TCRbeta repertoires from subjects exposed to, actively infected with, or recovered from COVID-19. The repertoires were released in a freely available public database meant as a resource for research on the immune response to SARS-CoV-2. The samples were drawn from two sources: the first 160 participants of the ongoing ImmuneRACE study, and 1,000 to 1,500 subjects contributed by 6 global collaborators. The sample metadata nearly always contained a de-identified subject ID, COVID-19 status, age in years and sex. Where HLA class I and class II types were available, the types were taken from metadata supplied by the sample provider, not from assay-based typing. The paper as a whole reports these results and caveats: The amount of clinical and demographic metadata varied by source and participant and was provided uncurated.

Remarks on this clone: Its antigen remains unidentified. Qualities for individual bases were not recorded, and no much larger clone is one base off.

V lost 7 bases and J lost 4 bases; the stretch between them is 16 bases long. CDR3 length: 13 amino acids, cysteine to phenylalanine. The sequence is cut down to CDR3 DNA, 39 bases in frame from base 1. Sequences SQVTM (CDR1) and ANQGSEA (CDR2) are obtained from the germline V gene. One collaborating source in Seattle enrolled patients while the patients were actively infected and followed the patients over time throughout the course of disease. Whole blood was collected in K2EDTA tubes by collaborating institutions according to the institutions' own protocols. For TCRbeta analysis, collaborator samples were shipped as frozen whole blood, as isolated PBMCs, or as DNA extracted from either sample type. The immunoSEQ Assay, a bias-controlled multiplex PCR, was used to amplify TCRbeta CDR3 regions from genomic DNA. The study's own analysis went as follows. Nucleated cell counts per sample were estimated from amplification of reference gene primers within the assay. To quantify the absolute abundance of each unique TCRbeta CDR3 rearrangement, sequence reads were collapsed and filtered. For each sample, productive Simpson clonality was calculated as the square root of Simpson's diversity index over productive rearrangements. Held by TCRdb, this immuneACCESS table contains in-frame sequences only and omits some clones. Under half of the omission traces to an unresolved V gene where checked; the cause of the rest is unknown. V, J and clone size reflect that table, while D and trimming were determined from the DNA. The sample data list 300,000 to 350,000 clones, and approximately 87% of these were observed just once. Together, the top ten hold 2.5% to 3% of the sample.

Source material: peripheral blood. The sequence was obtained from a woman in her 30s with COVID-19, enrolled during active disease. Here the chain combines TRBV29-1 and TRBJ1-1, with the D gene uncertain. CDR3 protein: CSAGVEAGTEAFF. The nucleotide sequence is TGCAGCGCCGGGGTAGAGGCAGGCACTGAAGCTTTCTTT. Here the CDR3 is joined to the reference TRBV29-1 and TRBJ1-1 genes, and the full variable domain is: SAVISQKPSRDICQRGTSLTIQCQVDSQVTMMFWYRQQPGQSLTLIATANQGSEATYESGFVIDKFPISRPNLTFSTLTVSNMSPEDSSIYLCSAGVEAGTEAFFGQGTRLTVV.